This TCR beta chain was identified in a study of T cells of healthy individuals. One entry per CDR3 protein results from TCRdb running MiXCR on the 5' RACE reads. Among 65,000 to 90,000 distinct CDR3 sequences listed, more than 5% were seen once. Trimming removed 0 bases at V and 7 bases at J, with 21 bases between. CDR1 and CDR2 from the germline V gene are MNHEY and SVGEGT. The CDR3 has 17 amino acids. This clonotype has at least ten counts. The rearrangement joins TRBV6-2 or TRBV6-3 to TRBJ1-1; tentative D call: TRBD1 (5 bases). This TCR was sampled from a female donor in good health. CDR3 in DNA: TGTGCCAGCAGTTACTCGAGATGGGACGGTCAGGAGGGTGAAGCTTTCTTT. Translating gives CASSYSRWDGQEGEAFF.